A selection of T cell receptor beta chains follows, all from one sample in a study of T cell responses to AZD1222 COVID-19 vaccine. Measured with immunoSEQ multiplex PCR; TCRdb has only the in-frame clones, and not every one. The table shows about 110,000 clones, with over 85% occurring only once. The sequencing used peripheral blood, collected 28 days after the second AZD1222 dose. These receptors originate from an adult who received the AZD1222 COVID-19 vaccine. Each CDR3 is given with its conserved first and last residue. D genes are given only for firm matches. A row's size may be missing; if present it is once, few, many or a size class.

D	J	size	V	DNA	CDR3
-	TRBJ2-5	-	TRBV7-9	TGTGCCAGCAGCCCACCCGGACTGAGTCTCGAGACCCAGTACTTC	CASSPPGLSLETQYF
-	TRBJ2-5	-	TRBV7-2	TGTGCCAGCAGCGCGTACCAAGAGACCCAGTACTTC	CASSAYQETQYF
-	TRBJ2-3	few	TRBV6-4	TGTGCCAGCAGTGACTCAGCCACAGATACGCAGTATTTT	CASSDSATDTQYF
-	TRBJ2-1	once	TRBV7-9	TGTGCCAGCAGCTCCTCCGCAGGATTTTCCTACAATGAGCAGTTCTTC	CASSSSAGFSYNEQFF
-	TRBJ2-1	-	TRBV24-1	TGTGCCACCAGTGACCCGAACCTCTACAATGAGCAGTTCTTC	CATSDPNLYNEQFF
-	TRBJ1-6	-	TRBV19	TGTGCCAGTAAAAGGGACGACTACTCCTATAATTCACCCCTCCACTTT	CASKRDDYSYNSPLHF
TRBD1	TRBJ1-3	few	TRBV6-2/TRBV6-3	TGTGCCAGCAGTCTTCAGGGGGCGAGAGGAAACACCATATATTTT	CASSLQGARGNTIYF
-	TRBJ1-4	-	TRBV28	TGTGCCAGCAGAAGAGGGACCCTCGGTGAAAAACTGTTTTTT	CASRRGTLGEKLFF
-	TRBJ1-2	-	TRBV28	TGTGCCAGCAGTCTCAGAGGGTATGGCTACACCTTC	CASSLRGYGYTF
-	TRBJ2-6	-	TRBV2	TGTGCCAGCAATGGAGTTGCCTCTGGGGCCAACGTCCTGACTTTC	CASNGVASGANVLTF
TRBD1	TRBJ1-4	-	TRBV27	TGTGCCAGCAGGTCGGGACAGTTTAATGAAAAACTGTTTTTT	CASRSGQFNEKLFF
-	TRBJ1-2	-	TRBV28	TGTGCCAGCAGTTTATGGCGGCGTAACTATGGCTACACCTTC	CASSLWRRNYGYTF
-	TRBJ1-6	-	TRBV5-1	TGCGCCAGCAGCTTTGAATCTAACGGGGGGCACTCCTATAATTCACCCCTCCACTTT	CASSFESNGGHSYNSPLHF
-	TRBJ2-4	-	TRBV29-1	TGCAGCGTTGTGGGGGACGGCATTCAGTACTTC	CSVVGDGIQYF
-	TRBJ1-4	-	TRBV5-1	TGCGCCAGCAGTGCCGAGGGGGCAACTAATGAAAAACTGTTTTTT	CASSAEGATNEKLFF
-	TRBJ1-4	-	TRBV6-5	TGTGCCAGCACCCGAACCTGGGCGAATGAAAAACTGTTTTTT	CASTRTWANEKLFF
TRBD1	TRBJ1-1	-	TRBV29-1	TGCAGCGTTGAGTGGGACAGTGGTGAAGCTTTCTTT	CSVEWDSGEAFF
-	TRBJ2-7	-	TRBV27	TGTGCCAGCAGTTTAAGGGCTGACGGATACGAGCAGTACTTC	CASSLRADGYEQYF
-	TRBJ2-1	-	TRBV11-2	TGTGCCAGCAGCTCGGGAGCCCCTAATGAGCAGTTCTTC	CASSSGAPNEQFF
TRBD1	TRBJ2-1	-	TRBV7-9	TGTGCCAGCAGCGAAGACAGGGTAGGGGGTATGTACTCCGGTGATGAGCAGTTCTTC	CASSEDRVGGMYSGDEQFF
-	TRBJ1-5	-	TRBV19	TGTGCCAGTAGTTTTCTCGGAGATCAGCCCCAGCATTTT	CASSFLGDQPQHF
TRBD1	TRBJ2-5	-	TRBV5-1	TGCGCCAGCAGCTTAGTTTCGGGACAGGGGGCAGAGACCCAGTACTTC	CASSLVSGQGAETQYF
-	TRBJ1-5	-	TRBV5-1	TGCGCCAGCAGCTTGGCAGGGGACATTGCTCAGCCCCAGCATTTT	CASSLAGDIAQPQHF
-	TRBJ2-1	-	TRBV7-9	TGTGCCAGCAGCACATTCCCGTCGAGGTCTAGCGACAATGAGCAGTTCTTC	CASSTFPSRSSDNEQFF
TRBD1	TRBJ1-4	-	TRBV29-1	TGCAGCGTTGAATCGGGGACAGGGGGTGAAAAACTGTTTTTT	CSVESGTGGEKLFF
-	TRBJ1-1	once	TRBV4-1	TGCGCCAGCAGCCAAGAAGGGACCTCGAACACTGAAGCTTTCTTT	CASSQEGTSNTEAFF
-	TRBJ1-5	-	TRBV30	TGTGCCTGGAGTGAATTTGGGACGAGGGGCAATCAGCCCCAGCATTTT	CAWSEFGTRGNQPQHF
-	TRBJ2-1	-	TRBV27	TGTGCCAGCAGCCTCCTAGGGAACTACAATGAGCAGTTCTTC	CASSLLGNYNEQFF
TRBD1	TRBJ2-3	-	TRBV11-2	TGTGCCACCGCCGAGGGGGCTGTCGATACGCAGTATTTT	CATAEGAVDTQYF